These 12 T cell receptor beta chains were sequenced from one sample in a study of blood T cell repertoires in COVID-19. Some clones are missing from TCRdb's copy, which holds only in-frame ones; the method was immunoSEQ multiplex PCR. The sample consists of some 210,000 clones, approximately 88% of them appearing once. The material sequenced was PBMCs or T cells enriched from blood (not recorded which). The receptors come from a man between 18 and 35 years old with acute COVID-19.

A single count supports this clone. This sequence joins TRBV21-1 and TRBJ2-4; TRBD1 is the table's D call and was not checked against the DNA. TRBV21-1 is classified as a pseudogene. The CDR3 is 15 residues long. DNA for the CDR3: TGTGCCAGCAGGACAGAATTTCTAGCCAAAAACATTCAGTACTTC. This translates into CASRTEFLAKNIQYF.

The V gene is TRBV30, the J gene TRBJ1-5; D is unclear. The CDR3 is 15 amino acids. V was cut by 0 bases and J by 0 bases, with 9 bases left in between. Germline V gene lookup returns CDR1 GTSNPN and CDR2 SVGIG (reference sequence). The CDR3 nucleotides are TGTGCCTGGAGTGTCTGGCAGAATAGCAATCAGCCCCAGCATTTT. It yields the protein CAWSVWQNSNQPQHF.

V and J are TRBV7-9 and TRBJ1-4; 8 bases are a match to TRBD1. The trim removed 4 bases at V and 4 bases at J, leaving 5 bases unmatched. The CDR3 sequence is 15 residues long. CDR1 SEHNR and CDR2 FQNEAQ come from the germline V gene (reference sequence). As DNA, the CDR3 is TGTGCCAGCAGCTATACAGGGGGAAGTAATGAAAAACTGTTTTTT. It translates to CASSYTGGSNEKLFF.

The CDR3 is CASSYSTEAFF. DNA of the CDR3: TGTGCCAGCAGTTACAGCACTGAAGCTTTCTTT. V gene TRBV7-2 combines with J gene TRBJ1-1, with D unclear. CDR1 SGHTA and CDR2 FQGNSA come from the germline V gene. Trimming took 6 bases from V and 4 from J, leaving 6 bases between them. The CDR3 has 11 amino acids.

This clone is labeled large. This chain connects TRBV7-6 to TRBJ2-3; 10 bases fit TRBD1. The V gene's germline CDR1 is SGHVS and CDR2 FNYEAQ. J gave up 4 bases and V 3 bases, and 4 bases lay outside the gene matches. The CDR3 runs to 15 residues. Here the CDR3 DNA reads TGTGCCAGCAGCTTGGGACAGGGGATTTCAGATACGCAGTATTTT. Protein sequence: CASSLGQGISDTQYF.

The chain recombines TRBV28 with TRBJ1-2; TRBD1 might be the D (6 bases). Between the trimmed V and J ends, which lost 3 bases and 8 bases, there was a span of 13 bases. Germline-derived CDR1 and CDR2 are MDHEN and SYDVKM. The CDR3 covers 13 residues. Written as DNA, the CDR3 is TGTGCCAGCAGTTTGGGGGGGGCTGTAGGCTACACCTTC. Protein: CASSLGGAVGYTF.

The rearrangement uses TRBV27 and TRBJ1-6; 9 positions match TRBD1. The CDR3 covers 11 residues. Germline V gene sequence: CDR1 MNHEY, CDR2 SMNVEV (reference sequence). V dropped 8 bases and J dropped 11; count of bases not matched to a gene: 1. The CDR3 DNA sequence: TGTGCCAGCGGGGACAGGGCACCCCTCCACTTT. Protein: CASGDRAPLHF.

The chain has TRBV4-1 and TRBJ2-2; 8 nucleotides match TRBD1. CDR1 and CDR2 (germline): MGHRA, YSYEKL. The V gene end was trimmed by 2 bases and the J gene end by 7 bases; junction bases not matched to a gene: 3. The CDR3 consists of 14 residues. DNA for the CDR3: TGCGCCAGCAGCCAACAACAGGGGGGCGGGGAGCTGTTTTTT. Translation gives CASSQQQGGGELFF.

The chain carries TRBV24-1 and TRBJ1-5; weak D call: TRBD1 (6 bases). The CDR3 covers 20 residues. Looked up from germline, CDR1 is KGHDR and CDR2 is SFDVKD. Trimming stripped 3 bases from V and 1 base from J, with 24 bases between. CDR3 nucleotide sequence: TGTGCCACCAGTGATGCCCGAGGGGGGGCCGCGGTGGTGAGCAATCAGCCCCAGCATTTT. Translation: CATSDARGGAAVVSNQPQHF.

The chain is built from TRBV28 and TRBJ2-7; no clear D gene. Germline assignment: CDR1 MDHEN and CDR2 SYDVKM. This CDR3 is 11 amino acids long. V lost 5 bases and J 6 bases, leaving 8 bases between the germline ends. CDR3 protein: CASSTLREQYF. The CDR3, as DNA: TGTGCCAGCAGTACTCTCCGCGAGCAGTACTTC. Drawing the rest from reference TRBV28 and TRBJ2-7, the complete variable domain is DVKVTQSSRYLVKRTGEKVFLECVQDMDHENMFWYRQDPGLGLRLIYFSYDVKMKEKGDIPEGYSVSREKKERFSLILESASTNQTSMYLCASSTLREQYFGPGTRLTVT.

The chain links TRBV12-5 to TRBJ2-7, with 11 bases that match TRBD2. The CDR3 is made up of 15 amino acids. V gave up 4 bases and J gave up 2 bases; unmatched junction bases: 4. CDR1 LGHNT and CDR2 FRNRAP come from the germline V gene. CDR3 loop: CASGSRLAGPYEQYF. The CDR3, as DNA: TGTGCTAGTGGTTCTAGACTAGCGGGACCCTACGAGCAGTACTTC.

This chain joins TRBV4-2 and TRBJ1-6; TRBD1 agrees at 7 bases. The CDR3 spans 15 residues. Germline V CDR1 and CDR2: LGHNA, YNFKEQ. Unmatched junction bases numbered 3, after V lost 0 bases and J lost 7 bases. In DNA form, the CDR3 reads TGTGCCAGCAGCCAAGACCGACAGGGAAATTCACCCCTCCACTTT. It encodes CASSQDRQGNSPLHF.